These 20 T cell receptor beta chains originate from one sample sequenced in a study of blood T cell repertoires in COVID-19. This table comes from immunoSEQ multiplex PCR, and its TCRdb copy is limited to in-frame clones, with some not included. Seen here are hundreds of thousands of clones, 82% observed once, and the top ten hold around 11%. What was sequenced was peripheral blood. These receptors were collected from a woman aged 55 to 70 with active or convalescent COVID-19.

J is TRBJ2-5 and V is TRBV7-8, with 10 bases fitting TRBD2. This CDR3 region has 14 residues. From germline, CDR1 is SGHVS and CDR2 FQNEAQ. J gave up 3 bases and V 5 bases, and 3 bases lay outside the gene matches. DNA for the CDR3: TGTGCCAGCAGCCCCCTAGCGGGGGAAGAGACCCAGTACTTC. Translating gives CASSPLAGEETQYF.

The chain couples TRBV4-1 to TRBJ1-1; 10 bases are a match to TRBD1. The CDR3 contains 16 residues. Germline V gene data show CDR1 as MGHRA and CDR2 as YSYEKL. With V trimmed by 2 bases and J by 6 bases, 9 bases remained unmatched. CDR3 region: CASSQPDRGLRAEAFF. DNA of the CDR3: TGCGCCAGCAGCCAACCCGACAGGGGGCTAAGAGCTGAAGCTTTCTTT.

V is TRBV9 and J is TRBJ2-3, with 8 bases that match TRBD2. V lost 0 bases and J lost 6; bases outside the gene matches: 6. The CDR3 has 15 residues. CDR1 is SGDLS and CDR2 is YYNGEE in the germline V gene. The CDR3 sequence: CASSVASGFADTQYF. CDR3 coding DNA: TGTGCCAGCAGCGTAGCTAGCGGGTTCGCGGATACGCAGTATTTT.

The rearrangement links TRBV11-2 to TRBJ1-2, with 9 bases aligning to TRBD1. After removal of 2 bases from V and 7 bases from J, the junction contained 5 bases not matched to a gene. The germline V gene has CDR1 SGHAT and CDR2 FQNNGV. The CDR3 totals 14 residues. The CDR3 nucleotides read TGTGCCAGCAGCTTAACAGGGGGCGAGAGTGGCTACACCTTC. It yields the protein CASSLTGGESGYTF.

The V gene is TRBV6-4, the J gene TRBJ1-1; 10 positions match TRBD1. The length of the CDR3 is 15 residues. Germline CDR1 is MRHNA and CDR2 is SNTAGT. V gave up 7 bases and J gave up 4 bases; unmatched junction bases: 9. CDR3 amino acids: CASTGQGVVGTEAFF. The DNA of the CDR3 is TGTGCCAGCACTGGACAGGGGGTGGTTGGCACTGAAGCTTTCTTT.

The V and J genes are TRBV5-8 and TRBJ2-7, with D possibly TRBD2 on 7 matching bases. The CDR3 spans 14 residues. Trimming removed 5 bases from V and 7 bases from J, with 19 bases in between. Germline assignment: CDR1 SGHTS and CDR2 YDEGEE. The CDR3 sequence is CASRRGGGVLEQYF. In DNA form, the CDR3 reads TGTGCCAGCAGACGAGGAGGGGGGGTCCTAGAGCAGTACTTC. Supplemented by reference TRBV5-8 and TRBJ2-7, the full variable domain reads EAGVTQSPTHLIKTRGQQATLRCSPISGHTSVYWYQQALGLGLQFLLWYDEGEERNRGNFPPRFSGRQFPNYSSELNVNALELEDSALYLCASRRGGGVLEQYFGPGTRLTVT.

This chain uses TRBV7-2 with TRBJ2-1; 10 bases are a match to TRBD2. The CDR3 spans 16 residues. J was trimmed by 4 bases and V by 5 bases; bases with no gene match: 8. Germline CDR1 and CDR2: SGHTA and FQGNSA. The CDR3 sequence: CASSPGGAGGYNEQFF. For the CDR3, the DNA is TGTGCCAGCAGCCCGGGGGGAGCGGGGGGGTACAATGAGCAGTTCTTC.

The rearrangement uses TRBV2 and TRBJ2-3, with 7 bases identical to TRBD2. Germline trimming cut 10 bases from V and 0 bases from J; bases unmatched to any gene: 4. The germline V gene has CDR1 SNHLY and CDR2 FYNNEI. The CDR3 has 13 residues. CDR3 residues: CATRTSSTDTQYF. The CDR3 coding sequence is TGTGCCACCCGGACTAGTAGCACAGATACGCAGTATTTT.

This clone was found once. The chain has TRBV6-5 and TRBJ2-7, with 7 bases fitting TRBD1. The length of the CDR3 is 15 residues. The J segment lost 0 bases and the V segment lost 6 bases, leaving 8 bases of the junction unmatched. Per the germline V gene, CDR1 is MNHEY and CDR2 is SVGAGI. The CDR3 DNA reads as TGTGCCAGCAGACCTCCGGGACAGAGCTCCTACGAGCAGTACTTC. As protein: CASRPPGQSSYEQYF.

The rearrangement uses TRBV2 and TRBJ2-3; 8 bases are shared with TRBD1. Germline V gene lookup returns CDR1 SNHLY and CDR2 FYNNEI. The V and J ends lost 3 bases and 9 bases, in that order; junction bases with no gene match: 11. The CDR3 loop spans 15 amino acids. CDR3 sequence reads: CASSEVGTGVETQYF. The CDR3, as DNA: TGTGCCAGCAGTGAGGTAGGGACAGGAGTCGAGACGCAGTATTTT. The complete variable domain, with remaining parts taken from reference TRBV2 and TRBJ2-3, reads EPEVTQTPSHQVTQMGQEVILRCVPISNHLYFYWYRQILGQKVEFLVSFYNNEISEKSEIFDDQFSVERPDGSNFTLKIRSTKLEDSAMYFCASSEVGTGVETQYFGPGTRLTVL.

This clone was picked up one time. The chain has TRBV28 and TRBJ1-2; a possible D gene is TRBD1 (6 bases). The CDR3 contains 15 residues. Germline CDR1 MDHEN, CDR2 SYDVKM. Trimming removed 3 bases from V and 2 bases from J, with 13 bases in between. CDR3 bases: TGTGCCAGCAGTTTTGGGGGGGCTACCAACTATGGCTACACCTTC. It yields the protein CASSFGGATNYGYTF.

The chain has TRBV10-3 and TRBJ2-7, with 7 bases matching TRBD1. V shed 3 bases, J shed 2 bases, and the junction held 7 bases outside the gene matches. There are 15 residues in the CDR3. Germline V CDR1 and CDR2: ENHRY, SYGVKD. CDR3 DNA: TGTGCCATCAGTGACCCGGGACAGCCCCCCTACGAGCAGTACTTC. Amino acid sequence: CAISDPGQPPYEQYF.

V is TRBV6-1 and J is TRBJ1-1; 10 bases map to TRBD1. J lost 5 bases, V lost 3 bases, and 6 bases had no gene match. The CDR3 consists of 15 residues. Germline loops: CDR1 MNHNS, CDR2 SASEGT. The CDR3 here is CASSDLGQGRTEAFF. The CDR3 DNA reads as TGTGCCAGCAGTGATCTGGGACAGGGGAGGACTGAAGCTTTCTTT.

This clone occurred a few times. The chain employs TRBV5-1 and TRBJ1-2, with unresolved D. The CDR3 contains 12 residues. Germline V gives CDR1 SGHRS, CDR2 YFSETQ. Trimming pared 4 bases from V and 5 bases from J, leaving 9 bases between. The CDR3 region has the DNA TGCGCCAGCAGCGAATCTCAGTATGGCTACACCTTC. Translated: CASSESQYGYTF. Based on the CDR3 plus reference TRBV5-1 and TRBJ1-2, the full variable domain is KAGVTQTPRYLIKTRGQQVTLSCSPISGHRSVSWYQQTPGQGLQFLFEYFSETQRNKGNFPGRFSGRQFSNSRSEMNVSTLELGDSALYLCASSESQYGYTFGSGTRLTVV.

The chain is built from TRBV6-6 and TRBJ2-2, with 12 bases aligning to TRBD2. The CDR3 covers 16 residues. Germline V gene lookup returns CDR1 MNHNY and CDR2 SVGAGI (reference sequence). The V segment lost 5 bases and the J segment 5 bases; nucleotides outside the gene matches: 6. The CDR3 sequence: CASSRRTSGETGELFF. The CDR3 nucleotides are TGTGCCAGCAGTCGAAGGACTAGCGGGGAGACCGGGGAGCTGTTTTTT.

V usage is TRBV6-2 or TRBV6-3 and J usage is TRBJ2-5, with 8 bases identical to TRBD1. Trimming cost V 6 bases and J 4 bases; bases outside gene matches: 10. CDR3 length: 15 amino acids. The germline V gene has CDR1 MNHEY and CDR2 SVGEGT. Written as DNA, the CDR3 is TGTGCCAGCAGCCCCGGACAGGGTGGTCGAGAGACCCAGTACTTC. Translating it yields CASSPGQGGRETQYF.

This chain links TRBV3-1 (or the pseudogene TRBV3-2) with TRBJ1-5; a possible D gene is TRBD1 (5 bases). The CDR3 loop spans 15 amino acids. V shed 0 bases and J shed 5 bases, with 11 bases lying between them. Germline V gene lookup returns CDR1 LGHDT and CDR2 YNNKEL (reference sequence). In DNA form, the CDR3 reads TGTGCCAGCAGCCAAGATACGGGGGAACATCAGCCCCAGCATTTT. Translation: CASSQDTGEHQPQHF.

The sample holds a few counts of this clone. The chain employs TRBV19 and TRBJ1-1; a weak D match, TRBD1 (5 bases). V lost 5 bases and J 4 bases, leaving 17 bases between the germline ends. The germline gives CDR1 LNHDA, CDR2 SQIVND (reference sequence). The CDR3 spans 15 residues. The CDR3 nucleotides are TGTGCCAGTAGTTTCCGGACCCGCGGGGGCACTGAAGCTTTCTTT. This codes for CASSFRTRGGTEAFF. Full variable domain (rest looked up from reference TRBV19 and TRBJ1-1): DGGITQSPKYLFRKEGQNVTLSCEQNLNHDAMYWYRQDPGQGLRLIYYSQIVNDFQKGDIAEGYSVSREKKESFPLTVTSAQKNPTAFYLCASSFRTRGGTEAFFGQGTRLTVV.

This clone turned up a few times. This chain connects TRBV6-5 to TRBJ2-2; a weak D match, TRBD1 (5 bases). V was trimmed by 10 bases and J by 1 base, leaving 13 bases between them. The CDR3 sequence is 14 residues long. Germline V lookup: CDR1 MNHEY, CDR2 SVGAGI. CDR3 bases: TGTGCCACCAGGATAACAGGGAACACCGGGGAGCTGTTTTTT. It encodes CATRITGNTGELFF.

The V gene is TRBV10-1, the J gene TRBJ1-1; D is undetermined. The CDR3 has 15 amino acids. The V gene lost 2 bases and the J gene lost 3 bases, with 13 bases spanning the gap. Per the germline V gene, CDR1 is WNHNN and CDR2 is SYGVQD (reference sequence). DNA for the CDR3: TGCGCCAGCAGTGAGACCGGGGAAACCGACACTGAAGCTTTCTTT. Its translation: CASSETGETDTEAFF.